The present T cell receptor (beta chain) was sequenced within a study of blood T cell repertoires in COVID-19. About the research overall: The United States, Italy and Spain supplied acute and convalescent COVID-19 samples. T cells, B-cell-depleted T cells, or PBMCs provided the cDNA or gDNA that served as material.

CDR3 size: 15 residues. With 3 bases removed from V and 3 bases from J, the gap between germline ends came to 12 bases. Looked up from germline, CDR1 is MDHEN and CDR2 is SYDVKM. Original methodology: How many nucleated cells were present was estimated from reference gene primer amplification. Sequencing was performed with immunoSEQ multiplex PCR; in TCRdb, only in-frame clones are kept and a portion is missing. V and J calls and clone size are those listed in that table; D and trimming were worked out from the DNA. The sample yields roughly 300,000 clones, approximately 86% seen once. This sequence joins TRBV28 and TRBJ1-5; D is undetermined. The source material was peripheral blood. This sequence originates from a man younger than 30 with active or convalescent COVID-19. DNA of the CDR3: TGTGCCAGCAGTTTCTATACTACGCCCAATCAGCCCCAGCATTTT. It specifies CASSFYTTPNQPQHF.